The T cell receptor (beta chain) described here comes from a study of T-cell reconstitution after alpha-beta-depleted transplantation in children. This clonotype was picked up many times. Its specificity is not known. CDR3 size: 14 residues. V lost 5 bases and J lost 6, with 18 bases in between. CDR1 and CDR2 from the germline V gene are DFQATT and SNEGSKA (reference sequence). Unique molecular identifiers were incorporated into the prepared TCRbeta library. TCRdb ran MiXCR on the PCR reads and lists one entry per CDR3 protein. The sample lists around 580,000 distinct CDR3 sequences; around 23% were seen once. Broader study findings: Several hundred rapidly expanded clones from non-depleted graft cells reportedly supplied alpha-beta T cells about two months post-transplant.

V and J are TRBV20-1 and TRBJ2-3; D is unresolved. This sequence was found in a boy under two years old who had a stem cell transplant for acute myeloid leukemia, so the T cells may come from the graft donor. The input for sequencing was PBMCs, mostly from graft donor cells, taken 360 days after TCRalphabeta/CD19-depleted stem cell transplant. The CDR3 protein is CSAPWSSTLDTQYF. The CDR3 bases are TGCAGTGCTCCGTGGAGTTCCACGTTGGATACGCAGTATTTT.